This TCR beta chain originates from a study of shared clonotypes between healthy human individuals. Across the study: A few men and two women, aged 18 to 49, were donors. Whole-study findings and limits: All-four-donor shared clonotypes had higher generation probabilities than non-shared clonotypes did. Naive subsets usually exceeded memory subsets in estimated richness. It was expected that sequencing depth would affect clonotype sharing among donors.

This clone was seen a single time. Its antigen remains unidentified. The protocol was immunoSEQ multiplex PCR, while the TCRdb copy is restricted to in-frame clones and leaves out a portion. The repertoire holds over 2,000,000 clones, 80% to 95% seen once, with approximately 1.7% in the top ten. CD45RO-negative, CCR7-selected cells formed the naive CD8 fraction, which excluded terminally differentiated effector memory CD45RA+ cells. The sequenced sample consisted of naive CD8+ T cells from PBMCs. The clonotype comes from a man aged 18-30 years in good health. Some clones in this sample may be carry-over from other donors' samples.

CDR3 loop: CASSEEARTGMTYEQYF. CDR3 coding DNA: TGTGCCAGCAGTGAAGAAGCTAGGACAGGGATGACTTACGAGCAGTACTTC. The chain combines TRBV6-1 with TRBJ2-7; TRBD1 agrees at 8 bases. With V trimmed by 1 base and J by 4 bases, 12 bases remained unmatched. The germline V gene has CDR1 MNHNS and CDR2 SASEGT. The CDR3 sequence is 17 residues long.